Each of the 15 T cell receptor beta chains below was sequenced from the same sample in a study of T cell responses to AZD1222 COVID-19 vaccine. This table comes from immunoSEQ multiplex PCR, and its TCRdb copy is limited to in-frame clones, with some not included. The sample lists about 86,000 clones, roughly 90% occurring once. This sample comprised peripheral blood, obtained 28 days after the second AZD1222 dose. Source of these receptors: an adult who received the AZD1222 COVID-19 vaccine.

This chain joins TRBV9 and TRBJ2-5; tentatively, D is TRBD1 (5 bases). From germline, CDR1 is SGDLS and CDR2 YYNGEE. V shed 1 base and J shed 1 base, with 14 bases lying between them. The CDR3 has 16 amino acids. CDR3 sequence reads: CASSVKAGLTQETQYF. The CDR3 DNA is TGTGCCAGCAGCGTAAAGGCAGGGCTGACCCAAGAGACCCAGTACTTC.

This chain's CDR3 is CASSILAEEETQYF. The CDR3 bases are TGTGCCAGCAGCATACTAGCGGAGGAAGAGACCCAGTACTTC. V gene TRBV7-9 combines with J gene TRBJ2-5, with TRBD2 matching 8 bases. The CDR3 extends over 14 amino acids. V gave up 5 bases and J gave up 3 bases; unmatched junction bases: 5. Germline CDR1 and CDR2: SEHNR and FQNEAQ (reference sequence).

The CDR3 nucleotides read TGTGCCAGCAGTGAATCCCCCAGGGTCACTGAAGCTTTCTTT. Translating gives CASSESPRVTEAFF. This chain uses TRBV2 with TRBJ1-1; a possible D gene is TRBD1 (5 bases). Germline V gives CDR1 SNHLY, CDR2 FYNNEI. V dropped 2 bases and J dropped 4 bases, with 11 bases sitting between them. The CDR3 covers 14 residues.

The rearrangement links TRBV6-5 to TRBJ2-1; 10 bases are a match to TRBD2. The ends lost 5 bases at V and 7 bases at J; junction bases unmatched: 8. Germline V CDR1 and CDR2: MNHEY, SVGAGI. The CDR3 is 15 residues long. The CDR3 loop is CASSPPGLALNEQFF. The CDR3 DNA follows: TGTGCCAGCAGTCCGCCGGGACTAGCGCTGAATGAGCAGTTCTTC.

The chain is built from TRBV4-1 and TRBJ1-2, with TRBD1 identical over 7 bases. V was pared by 3 bases and J by 2 bases, with 3 bases of the junction left unmatched. There are 14 residues in the CDR3. The germline CDR1 and CDR2 sequences are MGHRA and YSYEKL. The CDR3 loop is CASSQGDRNYGYTF. The CDR3 DNA reads TGCGCCAGCAGCCAGGGGGACAGAAACTATGGCTACACCTTC.

The rearrangement joins TRBV7-6 to TRBJ1-1, with D hard to call. Germline CDR1 SGHVS, CDR2 FNYEAQ. V dropped 1 base and J dropped 4 bases, with 7 bases sitting between them. The CDR3 contains 13 residues. The CDR3 loop reads CASSLDAGTEAFF. The CDR3 DNA reads as TGTGCCAGCAGCTTAGATGCCGGCACTGAAGCTTTCTTT.

This clone has ten or more counts. This rearrangement joins TRBV6-2 or TRBV6-3 to TRBJ2-6; D call uncertain. Per the germline V gene, CDR1 is MNHEY and CDR2 is SVGEGT. Deletions cut 6 bases from V and 2 bases from J, with 8 bases between. The length of the CDR3 is 14 residues. CDR3 protein: CASSPSAGANVLTF. CDR3 DNA: TGTGCCAGCAGCCCCAGTGCTGGGGCCAACGTCCTGACTTTC.

The chain couples TRBV16 to TRBJ1-4; 8 bases match TRBD1. V lost 4 bases, J lost 6 bases, and 4 bases stayed unmatched. This CDR3 contains 14 residues. Germline values: CDR1 KGHSY, CDR2 FQNENV. CDR3: CASSPRGLDEKLFF. CDR3 sequence (DNA): TGTGCCAGCAGCCCCAGGGGGCTTGATGAAAAACTGTTTTTT.

The J gene is TRBJ1-2, the V gene TRBV19; D remains unclear. This CDR3 region has 15 residues. The V gene's germline CDR1 is LNHDA and CDR2 SQIVND (reference sequence). Deletions cut 7 bases from V and 2 bases from J, with 17 bases between. Here the CDR3 reads CASTDDGRINYGYTF. The CDR3, as DNA: TGTGCCAGTACCGACGACGGACGGATCAACTATGGCTACACCTTC.

V gene TRBV7-6 combines with J gene TRBJ2-1; no clear D gene. The germline CDR1 and CDR2 sequences are SGHVS and FNYEAQ. The V end lost 5 bases, the J end lost 3 bases, and 2 bases lay between the germline ends. The CDR3 is made up of 11 amino acids. The CDR3 here is CASSDYNEQFF. CDR3 coding DNA: TGTGCCAGCAGCGACTACAATGAGCAGTTCTTC.

This clone showed up just a few times. The rearrangement uses TRBV6-4 and TRBJ2-3; tentative D call: TRBD1 (5 bases). V shed 3 bases and J shed 7 bases, with 14 bases lying between them. CDR3 length: 14 residues. CDR1 and CDR2 (germline): MRHNA, SNTAGT. The CDR3 region is CASSEGLDHHTQYF. The CDR3 DNA follows: TGTGCCAGCAGTGAGGGGCTAGACCACCATACGCAGTATTTT.

The table lists this clone with a count of one. The chain is built from TRBV6-2 or TRBV6-3 and TRBJ2-7; D is uncertain. V lost 4 bases, J lost 2 bases, and 9 bases lay in between. Germline CDR1 reads MNHEY; CDR2 reads SVGEGT. The CDR3 runs 13 residues. The DNA for the CDR3 is TGTGCCAGCAGTTCGGTCACCCCCTACGAGCAGTACTTC. Encoded protein: CASSSVTPYEQYF.

J is TRBJ2-1 and V is TRBV9; D is ambiguous. This CDR3 is 16 amino acids long. V lost 0 bases and J lost 0, with 10 bases in between. Germline CDR1 is SGDLS and CDR2 is YYNGEE. CDR3 sequence (DNA): TGTGCCAGCAGCGTAGCTGACGGAAGCTCCTACAATGAGCAGTTCTTC. The encoded protein is CASSVADGSSYNEQFF. Drawing the rest from reference TRBV9 and TRBJ2-1, the complete variable domain is DSGVTQTPKHLITATGQRVTLRCSPRSGDLSVYWYQQSLDQGLQFLIQYYNGEERAKGNILERFSAQQFPDLHSELNLSSLELGDSALYFCASSVADGSSYNEQFFGPGTRLTVL.

This chain links TRBV19 with TRBJ2-1; possibly TRBD2 for D (6 bases). The CDR3 runs 17 residues. V was clipped by 4 bases and J by 5 bases, with 21 bases between them. Germline V gene lookup returns CDR1 LNHDA and CDR2 SQIVND (reference sequence). The chain's CDR3 is CASSTFSVTGVNNEQFF. The CDR3 nucleotides are TGTGCCAGTAGTACCTTCTCTGTAACGGGAGTTAACAATGAGCAGTTCTTC.

This clone was observed once. This sequence joins TRBV12-3 or TRBV12-4 and TRBJ2-7, with 7 bases fitting TRBD1. The CDR3 totals 13 residues. After removal of 5 bases from V and 1 base from J, the junction contained 2 bases not matched to a gene. This chain's CDR3 is CASSGDRSYEQYF. As DNA, the CDR3 is TGTGCCAGCAGTGGGGACAGATCCTACGAGCAGTACTTC.